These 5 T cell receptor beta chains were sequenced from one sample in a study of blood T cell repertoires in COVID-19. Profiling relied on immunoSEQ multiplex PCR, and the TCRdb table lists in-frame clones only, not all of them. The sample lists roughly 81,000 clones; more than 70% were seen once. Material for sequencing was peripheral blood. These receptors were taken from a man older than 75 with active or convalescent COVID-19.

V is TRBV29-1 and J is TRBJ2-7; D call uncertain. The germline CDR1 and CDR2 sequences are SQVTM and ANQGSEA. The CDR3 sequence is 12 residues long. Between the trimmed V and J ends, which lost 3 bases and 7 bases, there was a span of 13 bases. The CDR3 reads CSVEGSRLEQYF. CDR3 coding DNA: TGCAGCGTTGAGGGCTCCCGGCTGGAGCAGTACTTC.

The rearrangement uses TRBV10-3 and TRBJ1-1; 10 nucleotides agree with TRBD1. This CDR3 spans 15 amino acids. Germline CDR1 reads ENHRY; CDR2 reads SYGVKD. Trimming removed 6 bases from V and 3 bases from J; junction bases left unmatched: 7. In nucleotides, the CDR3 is TGTGCCATCAGGCCCCCGGGACAGGGGTACACTGAAGCTTTCTTT. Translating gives CAIRPPGQGYTEAFF.

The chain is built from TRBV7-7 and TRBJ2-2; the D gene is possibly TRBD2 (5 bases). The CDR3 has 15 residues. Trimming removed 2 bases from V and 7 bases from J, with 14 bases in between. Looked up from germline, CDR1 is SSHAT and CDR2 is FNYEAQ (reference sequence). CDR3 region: CASSLIGTADGELFF. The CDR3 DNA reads TGTGCCAGCAGCTTAATTGGAACAGCGGACGGGGAGCTGTTTTTT.

This chain's CDR3 is CASRRRDSLFGAESEQYF. The CDR3 DNA reads TGTGCCAGTAGAAGGAGGGACTCCCTCTTCGGGGCCGAGAGCGAGCAGTACTTC. This chain joins TRBV19 and TRBJ2-7, with D perhaps TRBD2 (6 bases). This CDR3 has 18 residues. CDR1 is LNHDA, CDR2 SQIVND, per germline (reference sequence). V dropped 6 bases and J dropped 6 bases, with 30 bases sitting between them.

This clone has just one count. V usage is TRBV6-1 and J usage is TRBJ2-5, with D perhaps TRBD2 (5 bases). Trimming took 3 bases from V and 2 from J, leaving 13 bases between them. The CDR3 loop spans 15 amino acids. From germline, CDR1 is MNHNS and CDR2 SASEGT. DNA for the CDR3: TGTGCCAGCAGTGAGTTTATGGGAGTACAAGAGACCCAGTACTTC. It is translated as CASSEFMGVQETQYF.